A single sample gave rise to the 3 T cell receptor beta chains below, sequenced in a study of human T cells and chemical hapten exposure. TCRdb passed the RACE reads through MiXCR, listing each CDR3 protein once. Among about 380,000 distinct CDR3 sequences listed, roughly 4.8% were seen once. Described time point: patch test 1, 2 weeks after DPC sensitization. Treatment of the sample: therapeutic diphenylcyclopropenone sensitization with weekly scalp DPC. This specimen was whole blood, taken in connection with sensitization to the hapten diphenylcyclopropenone (DPC). The receptor source for this set is a woman in her forties or fifties with alopecia areata. Some clones in this sample may be carry-over from other donors' samples.

This clonotype came up many times. V is TRBV20-1 and J is TRBJ2-7, with D possibly TRBD2 on 6 matching bases. Germline V CDR1 and CDR2: DFQATT, SNEGSKA (reference sequence). The CDR3 length is 14 residues. V was pared by 7 bases and J by 3 bases, with 19 bases between. The CDR3 DNA sequence: TGCAGTGAGATAAGCGGGCTGGATCACTACGAGCAGTACTTC. It specifies CSEISGLDHYEQYF.

This clonotype was counted many times. V gene TRBV6-5 combines with J gene TRBJ2-3; D is uncertain. The CDR3 sequence is 15 residues long. Trimming left V 4 bases short and J 2 bases short, with 13 bases between. Germline-derived CDR1 and CDR2 are MNHEY and SVGAGI. CDR3 DNA: TGTGCCAGCAGTTCTCTTCTTGGGCCCACAGATACGCAGTATTTT. Translated: CASSSLLGPTDTQYF.

This clonotype was found many times. The CDR3, as DNA: TGCAGCGCCCAGGGACAGGGTAACGGGGAGCTGTTTTTT. Translated, it gives CSAQGQGNGELFF. The chain carries TRBV29-1 and TRBJ2-2; 9 nucleotides match TRBD1. V lost 7 bases and J lost 7; bases outside the gene matches: 7. The CDR3 length is 13 residues. Germline V gene sequence: CDR1 SQVTM, CDR2 ANQGSEA.